The rows below give T cell receptor beta chains drawn from one sample of a study of blood T cell repertoires in COVID-19. Assay: immunoSEQ multiplex PCR; the TCRdb copy retains only in-frame clones and omits some. The table has hundreds of thousands of clones, around 82% seen once. Sequenced input: PBMCs or T cells enriched from blood (not recorded which). The receptor source for this set is a woman between 50 and 59 years old who had been exposed to COVID-19. Each CDR3 is given with its conserved first and last residue.

cdr3_aa,j_call,v_call,cdr3_length
CATSAPQGREAFF,TRBJ1-1,TRBV24-1,13
CASNRGVNEQFF,TRBJ2-1,TRBV2,12
CASSPTGGYGYTF,TRBJ1-2,TRBV7-2,13
CASSSPGLRSYEQYF,TRBJ2-7,TRBV7-2,15
CASSQSPLYGYTF,TRBJ1-2,TRBV6-5,13
CASSLAGRGDTEAFF,TRBJ1-1,TRBV5-4,15
CANRLYREGNEQYF,TRBJ2-7,TRBV10-1,14
CASSESGGWSEKLFF,TRBJ1-4,TRBV2,15
CASSLRGKSTRYTF,TRBJ1-2,TRBV5-8,14
CASSGGGRGLEAFF,TRBJ1-1,TRBV2,14
CASSFTGLAGTSLQVEQFF,TRBJ2-1,TRBV11-3,19
CASSEFLYEKLFF,TRBJ1-4,TRBV2,13
CASRGTGPNTGELFF,TRBJ2-2,TRBV6-5,15
CASSPRVGLAETQYF,TRBJ2-5,TRBV3-1/TRBV3-2,15
CSKWDKSSYNSPLHF,TRBJ1-6,TRBV29-1,15
CATSSHRTGQAFF,TRBJ1-1,TRBV15,13
CASSPPGLAGGLEQYF,TRBJ2-7,TRBV28,16
CASRSQGMTTGTEAFF,TRBJ1-1,TRBV11-2,16
CASRMDRVEQPQHF,TRBJ1-5,TRBV2,14
CASRRTSGGSNEQFF,TRBJ2-1,TRBV7-9,15
CASNPSEVADTQYF,TRBJ2-3,TRBV6-2/TRBV6-3,14
CASSPDTGSYEQYF,TRBJ2-7,TRBV11-2,14
CASSPLPTDTQYF,TRBJ2-3,TRBV7-6,13
CASSSGTGRNQPQHF,TRBJ1-5,TRBV6-5,15
CASSLGGVYNEQFF,TRBJ2-1,TRBV7-2,14
CASSDRATEAFF,TRBJ1-1,TRBV19,12
CASSVEGASTDTQYF,TRBJ2-3,TRBV9,15
CASSQEGTGSGYTF,TRBJ1-2,TRBV4-3,14
CASSEPGVGTEAFF,TRBJ1-1,TRBV6-1,14
CASSPRENTEAFF,TRBJ1-1,TRBV18,13
CAWSEWGENTGELFF,TRBJ2-2,TRBV30,15
CASSSSGTGNTEAFF,TRBJ1-1,TRBV7-6,15
CVRSRTSGGSTDTQYF,TRBJ2-3,TRBV7-5,16
CASSVVGTGTYNEQFF,TRBJ2-1,TRBV5-1,16
CASSPRAIGGYTF,TRBJ1-2,TRBV12-3/TRBV12-4,13
CAISRSGTGIYEQFF,TRBJ2-1,TRBV10-3,15
CASSPGREGGYTF,TRBJ1-2,TRBV18,13
CASSLVGSTEAFF,TRBJ1-1,TRBV5-1,13
CASSLGRDWWTEAFF,TRBJ1-1,TRBV13,15
CASSQLASGSYEQYF,TRBJ2-7,TRBV4-1,15
CASSLPDRPFEQYF,TRBJ2-7,TRBV5-1,14
CASMRTSGAYEQYF,TRBJ2-7,TRBV6-5,14
CASSVNSGGATDTQYF,TRBJ2-3,TRBV7-2,16
CAISPDRTNTEAFF,TRBJ1-1,TRBV10-3,14
CATSNPTGQPNTEAFF,TRBJ1-1,TRBV15,16
CASSLGPAGGGNEQFF,TRBJ2-1,TRBV7-2,16
CASSLVGQALTDTQYF,TRBJ2-3,TRBV5-1,16
CASSSGQGTIQPQHF,TRBJ1-5,TRBV28,15
CASTPGQGRAFF,TRBJ1-1,TRBV2,12
CASSWDRGQMETQYF,TRBJ2-5,TRBV5-6,15
CATSETGADYGYTF,TRBJ1-2,TRBV24-1,14
CASRSQGAGTEAFF,TRBJ1-1,TRBV5-1,14